The 32 T cell receptor beta chains in this list originate from one sample, sequenced in a study of blood T cell repertoires in COVID-19. Repertoires were generated with immunoSEQ multiplex PCR, while TCRdb's copy carries only in-frame clones and drops some. The sample lists roughly 160,000 clones; 70% to 90% were seen once. Sequenced: peripheral blood. These TCRs come from a woman between 50 and 59 years old with COVID-19, enrolled during active disease.

This chain uses TRBV12-2 with TRBJ2-2; the D call in the table, TRBD1, was not verified against the DNA. TRBV12-2 is given as a pseudogene. The CDR3 loop spans 13 amino acids. DNA for the CDR3: TGTGCAAGCCGACAGGGGGCGACCGGGGAGCTGTTTTTT. It encodes CASRQGATGELFF.

The chain combines TRBV6-5 with TRBJ2-1; D is possibly TRBD1 (6 bases). Germline-derived CDR1 and CDR2 are MNHEY and SVGAGI. The CDR3 totals 14 residues. The V and J ends lost 5 bases and 3 bases respectively, with 11 bases between them. CDR3 sequence reads: CASSRNRDYNEQFF. Here the CDR3 DNA reads TGTGCCAGCAGTAGAAACAGGGACTACAATGAGCAGTTCTTC.

In regard to this clone: Other nucleotide sequences in the sample specify the same CDR3. This chain connects TRBV9 to TRBJ2-7; TRBD1 aligns across 7 bases. Losses at the gene ends were 3 bases for V and 6 bases for J; bases not matched to a gene: 9. CDR3 length equals 14 residues. Germline CDR1 SGDLS, CDR2 YYNGEE. The CDR3 protein is CASSAENRGREQYF. CDR3 coding DNA: TGTGCCAGCAGCGCGGAGAACAGGGGACGCGAGCAGTACTTC.

The rearrangement links TRBV4-1 to TRBJ1-1; D might be TRBD1 (6 bases). This CDR3 is built from 16 residues. Germline values: CDR1 MGHRA, CDR2 YSYEKL. V was cut by 1 base and J by 3 bases, with 15 bases left in between. CDR3 bases: TGCGCCAGCAGCCAAGCGGGGGGCTCCGCTTACACTGAAGCTTTCTTT. It yields the protein CASSQAGGSAYTEAFF.

V gene TRBV7-2 combines with J gene TRBJ2-7; 11 nucleotides match TRBD2. The CDR3 loop spans 15 amino acids. CDR1 SGHTA and CDR2 FQGNSA come from the germline V gene. V lost 5 bases to trimming and J lost 3 bases; unmatched junction nucleotides: 6. The CDR3, as DNA: TGTGCCAGCAGCCCTAGCGGGGGGCTCGACTACGAGCAGTACTTC. It translates to CASSPSGGLDYEQYF.

The rearrangement joins TRBV10-3 to TRBJ1-5; D may be TRBD1 (5 bases). Trimming pared 4 bases from V and 5 bases from J, leaving 9 bases between. The germline V gene has CDR1 ENHRY and CDR2 SYGVKD. The CDR3 is made up of 13 amino acids. CDR3 sequence (DNA): TGTGCCATCAGTGGGGGGGGAGATCAGCCCCAGCATTTT. Protein: CAISGGGDQPQHF.

This rearrangement joins TRBV12-5 to TRBJ2-7, with D unresolved. The CDR3 spans 12 residues. Germline V lookup: CDR1 LGHNT, CDR2 FRNRAP. V gave up 5 bases and J gave up 1 base, with 6 bases separating them. The CDR3 loop reads CASGQDSYEQYF. CDR3 coding DNA: TGTGCTAGTGGTCAGGATTCCTACGAGCAGTACTTC.

This clone was found once. The chain couples TRBV11-3 to TRBJ2-7, with D maybe TRBD2 (6 bases). The length of the CDR3 is 14 residues. The V end lost 5 bases, the J end lost 3 bases, and 14 bases lay between the germline ends. Germline values: CDR1 SGHNT, CDR2 YENEEA. CDR3 nucleotide sequence: TGTGCCAGCAGCCCCCTCGGGGGAGACTACGAGCAGTACTTC. It translates to CASSPLGGDYEQYF.

The genes are TRBV2 and TRBJ1-6; TRBD1 is a possible D gene (5 bases). Trimming shortened V by 2 bases and J by 7 bases, and 9 bases separated the two germline ends. CDR1 is SNHLY and CDR2 is FYNNEI in the germline V gene. The CDR3 length is 14 residues. This CDR3 is CASSERQGNSPLHF. The CDR3 bases are TGTGCCAGCAGTGAAAGGCAGGGCAATTCACCCCTCCACTTT.

As DNA, the CDR3 is TGTGCCAGCTCACCAGGGACAGACTACTACGAGCAGTACTTC. Translating gives CASSPGTDYYEQYF. This chain connects TRBV18 to TRBJ2-7; 7 positions match TRBD1. V dropped 2 bases and J dropped 3; count of bases not matched to a gene: 4. CDR1 and CDR2 (germline): KGHSH, LQKENI. This CDR3 contains 14 residues.

This chain joins TRBV6-2 or TRBV6-3 and TRBJ2-2; 12 positions match TRBD2. Germline assignment: CDR1 MNHEY and CDR2 SVGEGT. The V gene end was trimmed by 5 bases and the J gene end by 1 base; junction bases not matched to a gene: 8. This CDR3 contains 18 residues. CDR3 nucleotides: TGTGCCAGCAGTCCGACTAGCGGGGGAGCTATGAACACCGGGGAGCTGTTTTTT. Encoded protein: CASSPTSGGAMNTGELFF.

This CDR3 is CASSLGLGAGSSYNEQFF. The CDR3 DNA reads TGCGCCAGCAGCTTGGGTCTGGGAGCGGGTAGCTCCTACAATGAGCAGTTCTTC. The V call is TRBV5-1, the J call TRBJ2-1; D may be TRBD2 (6 bases). Deletions cut 0 bases from V and 0 bases from J, with 16 bases between. CDR3 length equals 18 residues. Per the germline V gene, CDR1 is SGHRS and CDR2 is YFSETQ.

The V gene is TRBV2, the J gene TRBJ1-6, with 7 bases lining up with TRBD1. Germline trimming cut 6 bases from V and 7 bases from J; bases unmatched to any gene: 3. Germline V gene lookup returns CDR1 SNHLY and CDR2 FYNNEI. This CDR3 contains 13 residues. Written as DNA, the CDR3 is TGTGCCAGCAGGGGACAGTTGAATTCACCCCTCCACTTT. The encoded protein is CASRGQLNSPLHF.

The genes are TRBV5-5 and TRBJ1-5; maybe TRBD1 (5 bases). The CDR3 runs to 17 residues. Germline V gene data show CDR1 as SGHKS and CDR2 as YYEKEE (reference sequence). Trimming took 2 bases from V and 2 from J, leaving 17 bases between them. The CDR3 nucleotides are TGTGCCAGCAGCTTCGAGGCAAGGGGCGTGGGCAATCAGCCCCAGCATTTT. It encodes CASSFEARGVGNQPQHF. Full variable domain (missing parts from reference TRBV5-5 and TRBJ1-5): DAGVTQSPTHLIKTRGQQVTLRCSPISGHKSVSWYQQVLGQGPQFIFQYYEKEERGRGNFPDRFSARQFPNYSSELNVNALLLGDSALYLCASSFEARGVGNQPQHFGDGTRLSIL.

The chain combines TRBV9 with TRBJ2-2; D is perhaps TRBD2 (5 bases). From germline, CDR1 is SGDLS and CDR2 YYNGEE. V dropped 3 bases and J dropped 5 bases, with 11 bases sitting between them. This CDR3 region has 14 residues. The CDR3 nucleotides are TGTGCCAGCAGCGGAACCCCGGGGACCGGGGAGCTGTTTTTT. The encoded protein is CASSGTPGTGELFF.

The V and J genes are TRBV7-2 and TRBJ1-1, with TRBD1 matching 9 bases. Losses at the gene ends were 5 bases for V and 5 bases for J; bases not matched to a gene: 9. Germline V CDR1 and CDR2: SGHTA, FQGNSA. The CDR3 loop spans 15 amino acids. In DNA, the CDR3 is TGTGCCAGCAGCCCTAGGGACAGGGTACATACTGAAGCTTTCTTT. Translating it yields CASSPRDRVHTEAFF. Filled out from reference TRBV7-2 and TRBJ1-1, the complete variable domain reads GAGVSQSPSNKVTEKGKDVELRCDPISGHTALYWYRQSLGQGLEFLIYFQGNSAPDKSGLPSDRFSAERTGGSVSTLTIQRTQQEDSAVYLCASSPRDRVHTEAFFGQGTRLTVV.

V usage is TRBV5-1 and J usage is TRBJ2-3, with 8 nucleotides matching TRBD2. Germline-derived CDR1 and CDR2 are SGHRS and YFSETQ. With 0 bases clipped from V and 5 bases from J, the junction kept 2 bases outside the gene matches. The CDR3 has 14 amino acids. CDR3 residues: CASSLEAGGDTQYF. CDR3 coding DNA: TGCGCCAGCAGCTTGGAGGCGGGGGGAGATACGCAGTATTTT.

This clone was observed a few times. The chain joins TRBV28 to TRBJ1-5; 7 nucleotides agree with TRBD1. Germline V gives CDR1 MDHEN, CDR2 SYDVKM. The J segment lost 5 bases and the V segment lost 3 bases, leaving 10 bases of the junction unmatched. The length of the CDR3 is 16 residues. The DNA for the CDR3 is TGTGCCAGCAGTTTCCTGACAGGGAAGAAGGATCAGCCCCAGCATTTT. Translating gives CASSFLTGKKDQPQHF.

This chain uses TRBV20-1 with TRBJ1-6; D call uncertain. CDR1 DFQATT and CDR2 SNEGSKA come from the germline V gene (reference sequence). V was shortened by 3 bases and J by 0 bases, with 9 bases between the two germline ends. The CDR3 loop spans 15 amino acids. CDR3 amino acids: CSASDADSYNSPLHF. The CDR3 coding sequence is TGCAGTGCTAGTGATGCAGACTCCTATAATTCACCCCTCCACTTT.

The chain joins TRBV30 to TRBJ1-2, with D maybe TRBD1 (5 bases). This CDR3 spans 17 amino acids. Germline V gene lookup returns CDR1 GTSNPN and CDR2 SVGIG (reference sequence). Trimming removed 8 bases from V and 5 bases from J, with 30 bases in between. The CDR3 region has the DNA TGTGCCAATCCTATCCTTGGGGGGACGGGCGCTGGGTATGGCTACACCTTC. It specifies CANPILGGTGAGYGYTF.

The genes are TRBV12-5 and TRBJ1-1, with 8 bases lining up with TRBD1. The CDR3 is 14 residues long. In germline, CDR1 is LGHNT, CDR2 FRNRAP. After removal of 2 bases from V and 4 bases from J, the junction contained 3 bases not matched to a gene. The DNA for the CDR3 is TGTGCTAGTGGTTTGTCCACAGGGGGCACTGAAGCTTTCTTT. Translated, it gives CASGLSTGGTEAFF.

The rearrangement joins TRBV4-1 to TRBJ2-2; 8 bases map to TRBD1. In germline, CDR1 is MGHRA, CDR2 YSYEKL. Trimming cost V 2 bases and J 6 bases; bases outside gene matches: 5. The length of the CDR3 is 15 residues. CDR3 nucleotide sequence: TGCGCCAGCAGCCAACCGGACAGGGATGCCGGGGAGCTGTTTTTT. It specifies CASSQPDRDAGELFF.

This chain links TRBV6-5 with TRBJ2-3; maybe TRBD2 (7 bases). Germline V CDR1 and CDR2: MNHEY, SVGAGI. V dropped 2 bases and J dropped 2 bases, with 11 bases sitting between them. This CDR3 spans 15 amino acids. Written as DNA, the CDR3 is TGTGCCAGCAGTTACGCGGGGGCCCACACAGATACGCAGTATTTT. This codes for CASSYAGAHTDTQYF.

In its sample, this clone was seen many times. The V call is TRBV30, the J call TRBJ1-6; 10 nucleotides align to TRBD1. V shed 0 bases and J 10 bases; nucleotides not matched to a gene: 3. The CDR3 is 14 amino acids. Per germline, CDR1 GTSNPN and CDR2 SVGIG (reference sequence). Here the CDR3 reads CAWSVGTGASPLHF. DNA for the CDR3: TGTGCCTGGAGTGTGGGGACAGGGGCCTCACCCCTCCACTTT. Supplemented by reference TRBV30 and TRBJ1-6, the full variable domain reads SQTIHQWPATLVQPVGSPLSLECTVEGTSNPNLYWYRQAAGRGLQLLFYSVGIGQISSEVPQNLSASRPQDRQFILSSKKLLLSDSGFYLCAWSVGTGASPLHFGNGTRLTVT.

This chain connects TRBV2 to TRBJ2-7; 8 bases line up with TRBD1. The V gene's germline CDR1 is SNHLY and CDR2 FYNNEI. The CDR3 loop spans 15 amino acids. J lost 3 bases, V lost 6 bases, and 10 bases had no gene match. CDR3 coding DNA: TGTGCCAGCAGACTCGGACAGGGACGAAACTACGAGCAGTACTTC. Its protein product is CASRLGQGRNYEQYF.

The chain joins TRBV28 to TRBJ1-4, with a possible D match to TRBD1 (5 bases). This CDR3 is built from 14 residues. Germline CDR1 reads MDHEN; CDR2 reads SYDVKM. Trimming took off 1 base at V and 7 bases at J, with 10 bases between the two ends. As DNA, the CDR3 is TGTGCCAGCAGTTTATCGGCAGGGTTTGAAAAACTGTTTTTT. The encoded protein is CASSLSAGFEKLFF. Looking up the rest from reference TRBV28 and TRBJ1-4 gives the full variable domain: DVKVTQSSRYLVKRTGEKVFLECVQDMDHENMFWYRQDPGLGLRLIYFSYDVKMKEKGDIPEGYSVSREKKERFSLILESASTNQTSMYLCASSLSAGFEKLFFGSGTQLSVL.

The chain carries TRBV6-5 and TRBJ2-5, with 9 bases aligning to TRBD2. CDR1 and CDR2 (germline): MNHEY, SVGAGI. The CDR3 consists of 15 residues. J was trimmed by 4 bases and V by 8 bases; bases with no gene match: 11. CDR3 protein: CASGGGGAAGETQYF. The CDR3 DNA reads TGTGCCAGCGGCGGCGGGGGGGCGGCAGGAGAGACCCAGTACTTC.

The chain links TRBV6-2 or TRBV6-3 to TRBJ2-1; 12 nucleotides align to TRBD2. The germline V gene has CDR1 MNHEY and CDR2 SVGEGT. The CDR3 is made up of 19 amino acids. The J segment lost 0 bases and the V segment lost 4 bases, leaving 10 bases of the junction unmatched. Here the CDR3 reads CASSSNPGLAGSSYNEQFF. The CDR3, as DNA: TGTGCCAGCAGTTCCAACCCTGGACTAGCGGGAAGCTCCTACAATGAGCAGTTCTTC.

In its sample, this clone was seen once. The gene calls are TRBV9 and TRBJ2-5; a possible D gene is TRBD1 (6 bases). Trimming took 5 bases from V and 3 from J, leaving 8 bases between them. The germline CDR1 and CDR2 sequences are SGDLS and YYNGEE. The CDR3 is made up of 12 amino acids. The CDR3 region has the DNA TGTGCCAGCAGGGGGGCAGAAGAGACCCAGTACTTC. It codes for CASRGAEETQYF.

This clone was seen more than once but under ten times. V is TRBV5-1 and J is TRBJ2-7; perhaps TRBD2 as D (6 bases). The CDR3 is 15 residues long. Germline CDR1 reads SGHRS; CDR2 reads YFSETQ. Trimming pared 5 bases from V and 2 bases from J, leaving 17 bases between. The CDR3 DNA reads as TGCGCCAGCAGTACCCAGGCGGGGAGCCCCTACGAGCAGTACTTC. Protein product: CASSTQAGSPYEQYF.

V usage is TRBV12-3 or TRBV12-4 and J usage is TRBJ2-1; no definite D call. Trimming cost V 1 base and J 4 bases, with 5 bases left between them. The CDR3 sequence is 13 residues long. The CDR3 sequence is CASSLGPYNEQFF. DNA for the CDR3: TGTGCCAGCAGTTTAGGGCCTTACAATGAGCAGTTCTTC.

The V and J genes are TRBV5-1 and TRBJ1-2; TRBD1 is a possible D gene (6 bases). The CDR3 loop spans 14 amino acids. The germline gives CDR1 SGHRS, CDR2 YFSETQ. V lost 4 bases and J 3 bases, leaving 13 bases between the germline ends. The chain's CDR3 is CASSLSSGDYGYTF. For the CDR3, the DNA is TGCGCCAGCAGCCTGTCGTCAGGGGACTATGGCTACACCTTC. Supplemented by reference TRBV5-1 and TRBJ1-2, the full variable domain reads KAGVTQTPRYLIKTRGQQVTLSCSPISGHRSVSWYQQTPGQGLQFLFEYFSETQRNKGNFPGRFSGRQFSNSRSEMNVSTLELGDSALYLCASSLSSGDYGYTFGSGTRLTVV.